The source of this T cell receptor beta chain is a study of T cells in Graves' hyperthyroidism and ophthalmopathy. General study results and limits: A model using 13 V-J features told ophthalmopathy apart from stable hyperthyroidism.

Hyperthyroidism was newly diagnosed in patients aged 18 to 65 (duration under 2 months). The table lists this clonotype with a few counts. Antigen specificity is unknown. There were TCR beta CDR3 regions amplified from RNA transcripts. RT-PCR in the first round (using the HTBI primer set) targeted the TCR CDR3. In TCRdb, the multiplex PCR reads were re-called with MiXCR into one record per CDR3 protein. The table records approximately 560,000 distinct CDR3 sequences, about 43% of them present only once. The CDR3 has 13 residues. The germline V gene encodes CDR1 KGHDR and CDR2 SFDVKD. V lost 7 bases and J 3 bases, leaving 11 bases between the germline ends.

This receptor was taken from a woman aged 18-29 years with Graves' hyperthyroidism. The rearrangement links TRBV24-1 to TRBJ2-5; a possible D gene is TRBD2 (7 bases). Sequencing was done on a sample of peripheral blood or thyroid tissue (not recorded which). CDR3 region: CATRGGAKETQYF. The DNA of the CDR3 is TGTGCCACCAGGGGGGGGGCGAAAGAGACCCAGTACTTC.